This entry concerns a single T cell receptor (beta chain). This CDR3 contains 15 residues. Trimming stripped 6 bases from V and 0 bases from J, with 15 bases between. Germline V lookup: CDR1 DFQATT, CDR2 SNEGSKA (reference sequence). The source of the sample is a study of blood T cells in healthy people across ages. PCR was performed a second time for about 7 to 11 cycles using a sample-barcoded 5' primer and a J-beta primer mix. MiXCR, applied by TCRdb to the 5' RACE reads, yields one record per CDR3 protein. The table lists more than 1.4 million distinct CDR3 sequences, 42% of them singletons. V gene TRBV20-1 combines with J gene TRBJ1-5; D unresolved. This sequence originates from a woman aged 18-29 years in good health. The sample taken for sequencing was blood. The CDR3 loop reads CSAPPDTYSNQPQHF. The CDR3 nucleotides are TGCAGTGCCCCCCCCGACACTTATAGCAATCAGCCCCAGCATTTT.